This record concerns one TCR beta chain sequence. The antigen is not known. V shed 5 bases and J 6 bases; nucleotides not matched to a gene: 14. The CDR3 runs to 16 residues. In germline, CDR1 is SGHTA, CDR2 FQGTGA. This entry is derived from a study of vaccination effects on CD4 cells after COVID-19. At the level of the study: Following the second dose by a median of 72 days, the post-vaccine samples were obtained.

Regarding the study as a whole: Missing from the study were early post-infection timepoints, and its convalescent patients were few.

The ViraFEST assay expanded antigen-specific CD4+ T cells with viral peptide pools before sequencing. Subsequent to a culture period of less than twelve days, CD4+ T cells were isolated. The vaccine given was either BNT162b2 or mRNA-1273, in two doses. Each culture well received a few million PBMC. These cells were then cultured in IMDM with 9.5 to 10 IU/ml IL-2 and around 9.6 ug/ml peptides. A half-volume exchange with IL-2 medium occurred on days 3 and 7. Data came from immunoSEQ multiplex PCR; TCRdb stores just in-frame clones and leaves some out. The sample lists some 61,000 clones, less than 80% occurring once.

The V and J genes are TRBV7-3 and TRBJ2-3; 7 bases fit TRBD1. The input for sequencing was CD4+ T cells from PBMCs cultured with HCoV-OC43 spike peptides, taken after COVID-19 vaccination. Subset in this sample: HCoV-OC43 spike overlapping peptide pool stimulation. This clonotype originated in a human donor who received a COVID-19 vaccine. The CDR3, as DNA: TGTGCCAGCAGCCCTAGAGGGGGCTGGGTAGCGGATACGCAGTATTTT. This gives the protein CASSPRGGWVADTQYF. Full variable domain (rest looked up from reference TRBV7-3 and TRBJ2-3): GAGVSQTPSNKVTEKGKYVELRCDPISGHTALYWYRQSLGQGPEFLIYFQGTGAADDSGLPNDRFFAVRPEGSVSTLKIQRTERGDSAVYLCASSPRGGWVADTQYFGPGTRLTVL.